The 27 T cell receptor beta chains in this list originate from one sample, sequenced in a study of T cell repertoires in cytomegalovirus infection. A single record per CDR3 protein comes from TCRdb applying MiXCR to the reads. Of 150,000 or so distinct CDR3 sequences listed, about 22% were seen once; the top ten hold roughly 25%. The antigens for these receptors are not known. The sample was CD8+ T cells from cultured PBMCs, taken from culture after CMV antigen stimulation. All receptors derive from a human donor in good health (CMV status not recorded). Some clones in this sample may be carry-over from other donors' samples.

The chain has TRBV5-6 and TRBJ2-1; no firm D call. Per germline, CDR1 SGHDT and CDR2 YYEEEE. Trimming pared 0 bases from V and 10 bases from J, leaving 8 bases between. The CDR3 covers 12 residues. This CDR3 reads CASSLGFREQFF. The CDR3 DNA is TGTGCCAGCAGCTTGGGTTTCAGGGAGCAGTTCTTC.

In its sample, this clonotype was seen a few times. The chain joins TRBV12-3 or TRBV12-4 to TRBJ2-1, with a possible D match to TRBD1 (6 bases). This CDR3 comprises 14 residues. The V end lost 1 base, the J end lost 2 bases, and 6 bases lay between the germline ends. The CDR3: CASSLGGPYNEQFF. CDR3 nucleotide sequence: TGTGCCAGCAGTTTAGGGGGGCCCTACAATGAGCAGTTCTTC.

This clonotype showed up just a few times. CDR3 region: CASSPRDRGSWEQYF. DNA of the CDR3: TGTGCCAGCAGCCCCCGGGACAGGGGGTCCTGGGAGCAGTACTTC. V and J are TRBV7-9 and TRBJ2-7, with 11 bases aligning to TRBD1. Per the germline V gene, CDR1 is SEHNR and CDR2 is FQNEAQ (reference sequence). CDR3 length equals 15 residues. Trimming removed 5 bases from V and 7 bases from J; junction bases left unmatched: 10.

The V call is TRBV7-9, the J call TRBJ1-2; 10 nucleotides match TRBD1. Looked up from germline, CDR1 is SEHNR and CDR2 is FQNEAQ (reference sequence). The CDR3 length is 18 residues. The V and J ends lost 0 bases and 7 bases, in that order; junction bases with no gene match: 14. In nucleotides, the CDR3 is TGTGCCAGCAGCTTAGCCGGGACAGGGGTAAAGAATGAGCCTGGCTACACCTTC. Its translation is CASSLAGTGVKNEPGYTF. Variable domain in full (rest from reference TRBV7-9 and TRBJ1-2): DTGVSQNPRHKITKRGQNVTFRCDPISEHNRLYWYRQTLGQGPEFLTYFQNEAQLEKSRLLSDRFSAERPKGSFSTLEIQRTEQGDSAMYLCASSLAGTGVKNEPGYTFGSGTRLTVV.

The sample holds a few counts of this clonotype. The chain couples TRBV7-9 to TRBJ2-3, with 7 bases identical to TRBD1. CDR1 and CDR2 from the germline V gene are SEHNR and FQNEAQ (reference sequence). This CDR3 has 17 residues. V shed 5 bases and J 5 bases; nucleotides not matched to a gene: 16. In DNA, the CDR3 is TGTGCCAGCAGCCCCGCTGGACAGGAGTCTTTGGGAGATACGCAGTATTTT. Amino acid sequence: CASSPAGQESLGDTQYF.

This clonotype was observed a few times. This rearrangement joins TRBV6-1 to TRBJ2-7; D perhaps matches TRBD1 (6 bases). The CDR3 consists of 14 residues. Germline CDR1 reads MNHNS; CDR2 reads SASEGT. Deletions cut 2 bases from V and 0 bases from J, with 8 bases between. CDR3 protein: CASSERGYSYEQYF. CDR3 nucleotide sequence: TGTGCCAGCAGTGAAAGGGGGTACTCCTACGAGCAGTACTTC.

The CDR3 reads CASASSGQGNSPLHF. In DNA, the CDR3 is TGTGCCAGCGCTTCGTCGGGACAGGGAAATTCACCCCTCCACTTT. The chain combines TRBV7-2 with TRBJ1-6, with TRBD1 identical over 9 bases. J was trimmed by 7 bases and V by 8 bases; bases with no gene match: 9. This CDR3 has 15 amino acids. Germline V gene lookup returns CDR1 SGHTA and CDR2 FQGNSA.

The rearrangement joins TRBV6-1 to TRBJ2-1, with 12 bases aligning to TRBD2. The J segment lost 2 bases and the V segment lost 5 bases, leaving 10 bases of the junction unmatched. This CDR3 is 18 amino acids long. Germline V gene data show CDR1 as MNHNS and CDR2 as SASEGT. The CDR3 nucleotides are TGTGCCAGCAGTAAGTCTTTAGGACTAGCGGGGACCTACAATGAGCAGTTCTTC. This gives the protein CASSKSLGLAGTYNEQFF.

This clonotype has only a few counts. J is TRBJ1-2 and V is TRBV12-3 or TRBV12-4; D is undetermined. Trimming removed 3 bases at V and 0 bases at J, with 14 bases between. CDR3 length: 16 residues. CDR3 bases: TGTGCCAGCAGTTTGGCAAGCCCGGTCGCTAACTATGGCTACACCTTC. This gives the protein CASSLASPVANYGYTF.

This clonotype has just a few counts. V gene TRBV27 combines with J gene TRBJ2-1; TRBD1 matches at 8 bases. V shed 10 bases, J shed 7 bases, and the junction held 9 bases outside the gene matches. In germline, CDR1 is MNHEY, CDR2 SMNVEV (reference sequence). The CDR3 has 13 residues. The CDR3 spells CATRTGWANEQFF. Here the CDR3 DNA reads TGTGCCACTCGGACAGGGTGGGCGAATGAGCAGTTCTTC.

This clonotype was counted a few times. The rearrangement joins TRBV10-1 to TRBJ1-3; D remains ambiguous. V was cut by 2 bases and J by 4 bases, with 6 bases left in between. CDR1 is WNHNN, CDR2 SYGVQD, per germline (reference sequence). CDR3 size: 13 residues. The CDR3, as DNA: TGCGCCAGCAGTGAGAACCCGGGAAACACCATATATTTT. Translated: CASSENPGNTIYF.

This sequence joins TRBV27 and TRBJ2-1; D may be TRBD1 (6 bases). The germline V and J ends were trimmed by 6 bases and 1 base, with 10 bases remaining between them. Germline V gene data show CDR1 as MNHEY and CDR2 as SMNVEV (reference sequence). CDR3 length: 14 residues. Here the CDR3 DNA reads TGTGCCAGCAGGACAGGAGGATCCTACAATGAGCAGTTCTTC. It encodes CASRTGGSYNEQFF.

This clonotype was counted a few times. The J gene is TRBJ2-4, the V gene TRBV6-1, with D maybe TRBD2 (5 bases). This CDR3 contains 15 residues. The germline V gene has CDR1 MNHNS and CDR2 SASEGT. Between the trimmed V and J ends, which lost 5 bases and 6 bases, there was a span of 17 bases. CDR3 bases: TGTGCCAGCAGTTACGTCCACGGCGAGGGAAACATTCAGTACTTC. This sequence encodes CASSYVHGEGNIQYF.

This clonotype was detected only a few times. CDR3 nucleotide sequence: TGTGCCAGCAGCCCTGAAGTGACAGGGACTGAAGCTTTCTTT. This codes for CASSPEVTGTEAFF. The chain carries TRBV7-8 and TRBJ1-1, with 7 bases matching TRBD1. Germline lookup yields CDR1 SGHVS and CDR2 FQNEAQ. Trimming removed 5 bases from V and 5 bases from J; junction bases left unmatched: 8. The CDR3 consists of 14 residues.

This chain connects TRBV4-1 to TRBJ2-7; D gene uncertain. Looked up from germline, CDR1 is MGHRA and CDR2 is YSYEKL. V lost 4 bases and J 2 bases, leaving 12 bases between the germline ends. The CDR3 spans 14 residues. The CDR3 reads CASSPTPTTYEQYF. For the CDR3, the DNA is TGCGCCAGCAGCCCGACACCAACCACCTACGAGCAGTACTTC.

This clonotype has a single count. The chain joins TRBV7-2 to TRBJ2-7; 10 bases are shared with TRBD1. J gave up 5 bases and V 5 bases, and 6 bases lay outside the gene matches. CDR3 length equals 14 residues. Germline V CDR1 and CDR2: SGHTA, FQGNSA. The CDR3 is CASSLGQGVNEQYF. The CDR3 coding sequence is TGTGCCAGCAGCCTAGGACAGGGGGTCAACGAGCAGTACTTC. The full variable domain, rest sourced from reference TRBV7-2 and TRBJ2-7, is GAGVSQSPSNKVTEKGKDVELRCDPISGHTALYWYRQSLGQGLEFLIYFQGNSAPDKSGLPSDRFSAERTGGSVSTLTIQRTQQEDSAVYLCASSLGQGVNEQYFGPGTRLTVT.

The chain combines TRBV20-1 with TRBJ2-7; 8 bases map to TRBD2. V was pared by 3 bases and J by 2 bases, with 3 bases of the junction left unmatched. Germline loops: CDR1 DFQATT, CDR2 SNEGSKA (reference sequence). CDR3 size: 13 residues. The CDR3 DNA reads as TGCAGTGCTAGGACTAGCGAAACCTACGAGCAGTACTTC. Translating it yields CSARTSETYEQYF.

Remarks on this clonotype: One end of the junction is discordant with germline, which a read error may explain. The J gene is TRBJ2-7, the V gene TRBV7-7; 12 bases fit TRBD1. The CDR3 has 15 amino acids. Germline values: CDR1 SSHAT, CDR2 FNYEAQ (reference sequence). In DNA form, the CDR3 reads TGTGCTAGCAGCGCCGGGACAGGGGGCGGATACGAGCAGTACTTC. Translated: CASSAGTGGGYEQYF. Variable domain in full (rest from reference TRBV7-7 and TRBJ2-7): GAGVSQSPRYKVTKRGQDVTLRCDPISSHATLYWYQQALGQGPEFLTYFNYEAQPDKSGLPSDRFSAERPEGSISTLTIQRTEQRDSAMYRCASSAGTGGGYEQYFGPGTRLTVT.

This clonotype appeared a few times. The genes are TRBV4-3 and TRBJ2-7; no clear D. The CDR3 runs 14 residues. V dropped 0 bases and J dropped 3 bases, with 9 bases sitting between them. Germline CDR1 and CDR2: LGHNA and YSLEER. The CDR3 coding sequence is TGCGCCAGCAGCCAAGACAGGACCCACTACGAGCAGTACTTC. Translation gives CASSQDRTHYEQYF.

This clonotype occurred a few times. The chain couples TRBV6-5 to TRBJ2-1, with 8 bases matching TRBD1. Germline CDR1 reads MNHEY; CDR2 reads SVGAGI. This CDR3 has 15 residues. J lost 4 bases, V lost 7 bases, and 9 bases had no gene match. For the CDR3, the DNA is TGTGCCAGCATGGCCGGGACAGGACATTACAATGAGCAGTTCTTC. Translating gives CASMAGTGHYNEQFF.

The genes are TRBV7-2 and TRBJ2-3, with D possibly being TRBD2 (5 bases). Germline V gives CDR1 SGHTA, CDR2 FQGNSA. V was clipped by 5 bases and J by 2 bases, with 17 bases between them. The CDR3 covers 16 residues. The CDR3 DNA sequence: TGTGCCAGCAGCCCTTTGTCAGGACTGATCACAGATACGCAGTATTTT. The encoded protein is CASSPLSGLITDTQYF.

The CDR3 coding sequence is TGTGCCAGCAGCCCCCGGACAGGGAGCCTCCACGAGCAGTACTTC. The encoded protein is CASSPRTGSLHEQYF. V usage is TRBV7-8 and J usage is TRBJ2-7, with 8 bases matching TRBD1. Per germline, CDR1 SGHVS and CDR2 FQNEAQ. The V gene end was trimmed by 5 bases and the J gene end by 5 bases; junction bases not matched to a gene: 11. The CDR3 has 15 amino acids. Drawing the rest from reference TRBV7-8 and TRBJ2-7, the complete variable domain is GAGVSQSPRYKVAKRGQDVALRCDPISGHVSLFWYQQALGQGPEFLTYFQNEAQLDKSGLPSDRFFAERPEGSVSTLKIQRTQQEDSAVYLCASSPRTGSLHEQYFGPGTRLTVT.

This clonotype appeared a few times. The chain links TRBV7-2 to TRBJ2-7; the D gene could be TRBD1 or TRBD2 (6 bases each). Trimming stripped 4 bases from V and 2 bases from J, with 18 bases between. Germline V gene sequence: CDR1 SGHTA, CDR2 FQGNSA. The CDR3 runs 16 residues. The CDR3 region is CASSYPGGQKPYEQYF. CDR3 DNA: TGTGCCAGCAGCTACCCCGGGGGCCAAAAACCCTACGAGCAGTACTTC.

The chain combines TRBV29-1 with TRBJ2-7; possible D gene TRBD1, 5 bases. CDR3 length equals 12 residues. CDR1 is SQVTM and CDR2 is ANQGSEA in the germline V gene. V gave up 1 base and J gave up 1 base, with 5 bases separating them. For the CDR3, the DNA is TGCAGCGTTGAAGGACAGTCCTACGAGCAGTACTTC. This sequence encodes CSVEGQSYEQYF.

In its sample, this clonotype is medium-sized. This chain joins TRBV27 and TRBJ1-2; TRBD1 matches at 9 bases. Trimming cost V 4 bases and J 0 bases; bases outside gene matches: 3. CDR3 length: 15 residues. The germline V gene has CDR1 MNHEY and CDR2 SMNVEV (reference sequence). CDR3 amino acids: CASSSRTGANYGYTF. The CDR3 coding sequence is TGTGCCAGCAGTTCCAGGACAGGGGCTAACTATGGCTACACCTTC.

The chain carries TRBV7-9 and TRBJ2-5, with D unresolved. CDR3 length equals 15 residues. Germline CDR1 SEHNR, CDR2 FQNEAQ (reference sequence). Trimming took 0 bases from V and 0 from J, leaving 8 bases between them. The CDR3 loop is CASSLAQAYQETQYF. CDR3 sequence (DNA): TGTGCCAGCAGCTTAGCGCAGGCTTACCAAGAGACCCAGTACTTC.

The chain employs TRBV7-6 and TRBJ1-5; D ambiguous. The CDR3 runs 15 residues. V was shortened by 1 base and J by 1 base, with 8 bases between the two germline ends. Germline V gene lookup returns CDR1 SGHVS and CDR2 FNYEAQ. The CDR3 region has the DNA TGTGCCAGCAGCTTAGTCGAGGGAAGCAATCAGCCCCAGCATTTT. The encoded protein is CASSLVEGSNQPQHF.